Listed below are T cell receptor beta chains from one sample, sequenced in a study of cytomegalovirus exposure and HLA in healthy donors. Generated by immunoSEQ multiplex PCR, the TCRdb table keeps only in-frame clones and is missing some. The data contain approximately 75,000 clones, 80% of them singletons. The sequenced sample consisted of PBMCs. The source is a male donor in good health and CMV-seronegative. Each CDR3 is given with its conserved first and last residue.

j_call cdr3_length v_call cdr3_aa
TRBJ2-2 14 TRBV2 CASLGGINTGELFF
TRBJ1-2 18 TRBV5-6 CASSPEHTGFSMSYGYTF
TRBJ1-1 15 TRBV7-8 CASSLGQGSNTEAFF
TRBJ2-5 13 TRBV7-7 CASSLTVQETQYF
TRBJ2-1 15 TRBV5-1 CASSLEQGAVNEQFF
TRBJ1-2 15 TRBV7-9 CASSLSGSLGYGYTF
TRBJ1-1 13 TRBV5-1 CASSFTGGTEAFF
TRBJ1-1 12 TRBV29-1 CSGGTSGIEAFF
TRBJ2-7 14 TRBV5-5 CASSLAWTDYEQYF
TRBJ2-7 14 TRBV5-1 CASSLSGQGYEQYF
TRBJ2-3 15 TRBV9 CASSVAHSEPDTQYF
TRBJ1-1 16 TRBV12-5 CASGLVPGGVVAEAFF
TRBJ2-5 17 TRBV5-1 CASSLGGGTGTEETQYF
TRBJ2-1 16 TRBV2 CASSEAGGPSYNEQFF
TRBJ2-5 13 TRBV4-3 CASSQGLRGAQYF
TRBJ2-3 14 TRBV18 CASSPGQGARTQYF
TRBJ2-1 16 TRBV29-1 CSVEAGGDRIYNEQFF
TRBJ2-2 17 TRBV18 CASSPLDRGRLTGELFF
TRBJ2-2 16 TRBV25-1 CASRTRDRGNTGELFF
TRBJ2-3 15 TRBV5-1 CASSLGGQSTDTQYF
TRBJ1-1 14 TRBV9 CASSVGQKNTEAFF
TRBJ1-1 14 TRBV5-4 CASSFSSSFTEAFF
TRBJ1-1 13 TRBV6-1 CASSEDRDGEAFF
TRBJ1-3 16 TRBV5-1 CASSLELTVSGNTIYF
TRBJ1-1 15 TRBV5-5 CASSLPTGGRSEAFF
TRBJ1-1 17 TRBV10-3 CAISGRDSHSSDTEAFF
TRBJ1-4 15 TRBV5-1 CASSLAGTENEKLFF
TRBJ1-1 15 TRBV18 CASSHSRGLNTEAFF
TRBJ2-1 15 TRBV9 CASSLPPGGANEQFF
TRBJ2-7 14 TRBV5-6 CASSRYGQGSEQYF
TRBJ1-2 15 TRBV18 CASSPLRDSNYGYPF
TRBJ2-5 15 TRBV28 CASLASGQFQETQYF
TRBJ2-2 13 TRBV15 CATSRDGPWELFF
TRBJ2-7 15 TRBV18 CASSPRTGASYEQYF
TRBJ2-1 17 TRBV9 CASSVGEGNSNDNEQFF
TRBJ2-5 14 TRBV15 CATSRGQNQETQYF